The 30 T cell receptor beta chains below were found in one sample sequenced in a study of T-cell memory formation after mild COVID-19 (dated by TCRdb to the early 2020s). The receptor library was made with 5' RACE. The sequencing machine was an Illumina NovaSeq 6000. TCRdb trimmed public reads at Q25 via fastp, called clones via MiXCR and kept in-frame beta chains. CDR3 protein sequences are deduplicated, and each keeps its most common genes and DNA. Present in this sample are about 320,000 distinct CDR3 sequences, 14% of which were seen just once. The ten largest clones capture around 23% of the sample. Sequenced sample: PBMCs or a T cell subset sorted from them (not recorded which). The receptors here all came from a man aged 18 to 29 who had mild COVID-19 (a few samples of this study predate the infection). The sample titles of this study are shuffled in the database, so cell type and time point are left out; the donor was told from shared clones.

A few counts support this clonotype. The chain combines TRBV12-3 or TRBV12-4 with TRBJ2-5; D remains unclear. Trimming took 3 bases from V and 5 from J, leaving 10 bases between them. This CDR3 spans 13 amino acids. The CDR3 protein is CASSFAVVETQYF. CDR3 nucleotides: TGTGCCAGCAGTTTTGCTGTCGTGGAGACCCAGTACTTC.

This clonotype was seen at least ten times. The chain carries TRBV4-2 and TRBJ2-5; tentatively, D is TRBD1 (5 bases). Between the trimmed V and J ends, which lost 1 base and 2 bases, there was a span of 14 bases. Germline CDR1 and CDR2: LGHNA and YNFKEQ. The CDR3 has 16 amino acids. The CDR3, as DNA: TGTGCCAGCAGCCAAGGTCCAGGGAACACTCAAGAGACCCAGTACTTC. It codes for CASSQGPGNTQETQYF.

This clonotype was counted ten times or more. The chain is built from TRBV5-1 and TRBJ1-5; D call uncertain. V lost 0 bases, J lost 2 bases, and 9 bases lay in between. The CDR3 has 15 amino acids. Germline V gene sequence: CDR1 SGHRS, CDR2 YFSETQ. CDR3 sequence (DNA): TGCGCCAGCAGCTTGGATGGGTTGGGCAATCAGCCCCAGCATTTT. It encodes CASSLDGLGNQPQHF.

This clonotype was observed a handful of times. The CDR3 DNA reads TGCAGCGTTGAAGGGGGACTAGCGGTGCCCGATAAACTCACAGATACGCAGTATTTT. Encoded protein: CSVEGGLAVPDKLTDTQYF. The chain uses TRBV29-1 and TRBJ2-3; the match to TRBD2 covers 11 bases. This CDR3 region has 19 residues. The germline CDR1 and CDR2 sequences are SQVTM and ANQGSEA. Germline trimming cut 1 base from V and 2 bases from J; bases unmatched to any gene: 14.

The CDR3 reads CATSRGGTGASEQYV. The CDR3 DNA reads as TGTGCCACCAGCAGAGGGGGGACAGGGGCCTCCGAGCAGTACGTC. V gene TRBV15 combines with J gene TRBJ2-7; 10 bases are shared with TRBD1. Germline-derived CDR1 and CDR2 are LNHNV and YYDKDF (reference sequence). J gave up 6 bases and V 1 base, and 6 bases lay outside the gene matches. This CDR3 is built from 15 residues.

This clonotype has more than one count but fewer than ten. This rearrangement joins TRBV7-2 to TRBJ1-2; 11 positions agree with TRBD1. J lost 8 bases, V lost 5 bases, and 4 bases had no gene match. The CDR3 is made up of 13 amino acids. The germline V gene encodes CDR1 SGHTA and CDR2 FQGNSA. The CDR3 bases are TGTGCCAGCAGCGGCTGGACAGGGGGCGGCTACACCTTC. Translation gives CASSGWTGGGYTF.

This clonotype has just a few counts. The rearrangement joins TRBV6-2 or TRBV6-3 to TRBJ2-1; possibly TRBD2 for D (5 bases). V gave up 2 bases and J gave up 9 bases, with 11 bases separating them. Per germline, CDR1 MNHEY and CDR2 SVGEGT. This CDR3 spans 13 amino acids. This chain's CDR3 is CASSYGGGPEQFF. In DNA, the CDR3 is TGTGCCAGCAGTTACGGTGGCGGGCCTGAGCAGTTCTTC.

The chain couples TRBV2 to TRBJ2-5, with 10 nucleotides matching TRBD2. Unmatched junction bases numbered 6, after V lost 4 bases and J lost 1 base. This CDR3 has 16 residues. The germline gives CDR1 SNHLY, CDR2 FYNNEI. The CDR3 spells CASSGFPSGGQETQYF. CDR3 in DNA: TGTGCCAGCAGTGGCTTCCCTAGCGGGGGCCAAGAGACCCAGTACTTC.

The chain has TRBV4-1 and TRBJ2-2; 7 nucleotides match TRBD1. The CDR3 has 17 residues. The V segment lost 2 bases and the J segment 3 bases; nucleotides outside the gene matches: 9. From germline, CDR1 is MGHRA and CDR2 YSYEKL. In DNA form, the CDR3 reads TGCGCCAGCAGCCAAAAAGCACAGGGGTCGGACACCGGGGAGCTGTTTTTT. Its protein product is CASSQKAQGSDTGELFF.

The V call is TRBV6-5, the J call TRBJ1-2, with D maybe TRBD1 (5 bases). CDR3 length: 14 amino acids. CDR1 is MNHEY and CDR2 is SVGAGI in the germline V gene. The ends were cut back, 0 bases at V and 6 bases at J, with 11 bases in the middle. This chain's CDR3 is CASSYSGVGDGYTF. The CDR3 nucleotides are TGTGCCAGCAGTTACTCGGGGGTTGGGGATGGCTACACCTTC.

The chain is built from TRBV19 and TRBJ1-4; D might be TRBD1 (5 bases). Trimming shortened V by 8 bases and J by 3 bases, and 16 bases separated the two germline ends. This CDR3 is 15 amino acids long. The V gene's germline CDR1 is LNHDA and CDR2 SQIVND (reference sequence). The CDR3: CASGSHATANEKLFF. In DNA form, the CDR3 reads TGTGCCAGTGGTTCCCATGCGACAGCTAATGAAAAACTGTTTTTT.

This clonotype was found a few times. The chain couples TRBV5-1 to TRBJ2-3; 14 bases align to TRBD2. The CDR3 covers 17 residues. Germline CDR1 SGHRS, CDR2 YFSETQ. Trimming cost V 4 bases and J 1 base; bases outside gene matches: 5. The CDR3 reads CASSLGTSGGGTDTQYF. CDR3 in DNA: TGCGCCAGCAGCCTCGGGACTAGCGGGGGTGGCACAGATACGCAGTATTTT.

This clonotype was counted many times. This chain links TRBV3-1 with TRBJ1-4, with D unresolved. V gave up 4 bases and J gave up 8 bases, with 14 bases separating them. The CDR3 loop spans 14 amino acids. Germline V lookup: CDR1 LGHDT, CDR2 YNNKEL (reference sequence). For the CDR3, the DNA is TGTGCCAGCAGCCGTGCGCGGAGACGGGAAAAACTGTTTTTT. It translates to CASSRARRREKLFF.

At least ten counts were recorded for this clonotype. This rearrangement joins TRBV12-3 or TRBV12-4 to TRBJ1-2; no firm D call. This CDR3 has 12 residues. V lost 2 bases to trimming and J lost 2 bases, with 3 bases between them. The CDR3 region has the DNA TGTGCCAGCAGTTTACAAAACTATGGCTACACCTTC. Protein: CASSLQNYGYTF.

This clonotype was found many times. This sequence joins TRBV24-1 and TRBJ1-5, with 7 bases lining up with TRBD1. The length of the CDR3 is 14 residues. From germline, CDR1 is KGHDR and CDR2 SFDVKD. V shed 4 bases, J shed 5 bases, and the junction held 4 bases outside the gene matches. DNA for the CDR3: TGTGCCACCAGTGACCCGGGGACAGATCAGCCCCAGCATTTT. Protein sequence: CATSDPGTDQPQHF.

This clonotype was observed a handful of times. The chain has TRBV7-2 and TRBJ2-6; D is ambiguous. Trimming pared 4 bases from V and 0 bases from J, leaving 16 bases between. Germline CDR1 reads SGHTA; CDR2 reads FQGNSA. The length of the CDR3 is 18 residues. CDR3 DNA sequence: TGTGCCAGCAGCTCGGTGTTTTGGACCATCTCTGGGGCCAACGTCCTGACTTTC. Translated: CASSSVFWTISGANVLTF.

This clonotype showed up just a few times. V and J are TRBV4-1 and TRBJ2-7; no firm D call. Trimming left V 2 bases short and J 3 bases short, with 8 bases between. CDR1 is MGHRA, CDR2 YSYEKL, per germline. The CDR3 loop spans 13 amino acids. The CDR3 DNA reads TGCGCCAGCAGCCAAACTGTCCTCTACGAGCAGTACTTC. It is translated as CASSQTVLYEQYF.

This clonotype was seen only a few times. This chain connects TRBV7-3 to TRBJ2-1; possible D gene TRBD2, 5 bases. Germline assignment: CDR1 SGHTA and CDR2 FQGTGA. CDR3 length: 14 amino acids. Trimming shortened V by 4 bases and J by 9 bases, and 16 bases separated the two germline ends. Here the CDR3 reads CASSSTHGGSEQFF. The CDR3 DNA reads as TGTGCCAGCAGCTCGACCCACGGTGGGAGTGAGCAGTTCTTC. The full variable domain, rest sourced from reference TRBV7-3 and TRBJ2-1, is GAGVSQTPSNKVTEKGKYVELRCDPISGHTALYWYRQSLGQGPEFLIYFQGTGAADDSGLPNDRFFAVRPEGSVSTLKIQRTERGDSAVYLCASSSTHGGSEQFFGPGTRLTVL.

This clonotype has a handful of counts. The V call is TRBV10-2, the J call TRBJ2-7, with D perhaps TRBD1 or TRBD2 (5 bases each). The CDR3 sequence is 14 residues long. Germline lookup yields CDR1 WSHSY and CDR2 SAAADI. Trimming took off 7 bases at V and 1 base at J, with 14 bases between the two ends. CDR3 in amino acids: CASNPGPGSYEQYV. The DNA of the CDR3 is TGCGCCAGCAATCCGGGACCCGGATCCTACGAGCAGTACGTC.

This chain joins TRBV12-3 or TRBV12-4 and TRBJ2-3, with 8 bases aligning to TRBD1. The CDR3 runs to 15 residues. V shed 6 bases and J 7 bases; nucleotides not matched to a gene: 12. CDR3 nucleotide sequence: TGTGCCAGCAGCCTCAGCGCCCAGGGGGCCTATACGCAGTATTTT. Translated: CASSLSAQGAYTQYF.

This clonotype was found a few times. The genes are TRBV6-5 and TRBJ2-7; D call uncertain. Germline CDR1 reads MNHEY; CDR2 reads SVGAGI. This CDR3 comprises 14 residues. V was pared by 0 bases and J by 6 bases, with 12 bases between. The CDR3 region has the DNA TGTGCCAGCAGTTACTCCGCGACCGCCAGCGAGCAGTACTTC. This sequence encodes CASSYSATASEQYF.

This clonotype has only a few counts. The rearrangement uses TRBV7-8 and TRBJ2-1; 10 nucleotides align to TRBD2. The CDR3 spans 15 residues. Germline trimming cut 1 base from V and 6 bases from J; bases unmatched to any gene: 3. CDR1 and CDR2 (germline): SGHVS, FQNEAQ. CDR3 sequence: CASSLVGLAANEQFF. CDR3 in DNA: TGTGCCAGCAGCTTAGTCGGACTAGCGGCCAATGAGCAGTTCTTC.

This clonotype showed up many times. The genes are TRBV3-1 and TRBJ1-1; D gene ambiguous. Trimming removed 0 bases at V and 3 bases at J, with 11 bases between. CDR1 is LGHDT and CDR2 is YNNKEL in the germline V gene (reference sequence). This CDR3 comprises 15 residues. CDR3 region: CASSQENYRYTEAFF. For the CDR3, the DNA is TGTGCCAGCAGCCAAGAAAACTACAGATACACTGAAGCTTTCTTT. The variable domain in full, completed from reference TRBV3-1 and TRBJ1-1, reads DTAVSQTPKYLVTQMGNDKSIKCEQNLGHDTMYWYKQDSKKFLKIMFSYNNKELIINETVPNRFSPKSPDKAHLNLHINSLELGDSAVYFCASSQENYRYTEAFFGQGTRLTVV.

In its sample, this clonotype was seen a few times. This rearrangement joins TRBV7-2 to TRBJ1-5; TRBD1 might be the D (6 bases). Germline loops: CDR1 SGHTA, CDR2 FQGNSA. The V end was cut by 1 base, the J end by 5 bases, with 15 bases between. The CDR3 is 16 amino acids. The CDR3 bases are TGTGCCAGCAGCTTAGAATCACAGGGTCATTATCAGCCCCAGCATTTT. It specifies CASSLESQGHYQPQHF. The full variable domain, in which reference TRBV7-2 and TRBJ1-5 provide the parts outside the CDR3, is GAGVSQSPSNKVTEKGKDVELRCDPISGHTALYWYRQSLGQGLEFLIYFQGNSAPDKSGLPSDRFSAERTGGSVSTLTIQRTQQEDSAVYLCASSLESQGHYQPQHFGDGTRLSIL.

This clonotype has a handful of counts. The chain couples TRBV6-2 or TRBV6-3 to TRBJ2-5; 11 positions match TRBD1. J gave up 4 bases and V 6 bases, and 4 bases lay outside the gene matches. The CDR3 has 14 residues. Per germline, CDR1 MNHEY and CDR2 SVGEGT. CDR3 amino acids: CASRPGQGGETQYF. Here the CDR3 DNA reads TGTGCCAGCAGACCGGGACAGGGGGGAGAGACCCAGTACTTC.

The chain has TRBV28 and TRBJ2-7; 8 bases match TRBD1. Looked up from germline, CDR1 is MDHEN and CDR2 is SYDVKM. This CDR3 comprises 14 residues. Trimming took 4 bases from V and 3 from J; bases not matched to a gene: 5. CDR3 bases: TGTGCCAGCAGTTCCGGGACAGGAGTCTACGAGCAGTACGTC. It is translated as CASSSGTGVYEQYV.

The table lists this clonotype with a few counts. DNA for the CDR3: TGTGCCAGCAGAGTAGGGTGCCCCCAGCCCCAGCATTTT. Translated, it gives CASRVGCPQPQHF. V and J are TRBV6-5 and TRBJ1-5; D uncertain. Trimming cost V 6 bases and J 7 bases, with 13 bases left between them. The CDR3 is made up of 13 amino acids. Germline V gene sequence: CDR1 MNHEY, CDR2 SVGAGI.

Only a few counts were recorded for this clonotype. The J gene is TRBJ1-4, the V gene TRBV4-1; D uncertain. Per germline, CDR1 MGHRA and CDR2 YSYEKL. Trimming took 1 base from V and 8 from J, leaving 11 bases between them. The CDR3 contains 14 residues. The CDR3 spells CASSQVWVGEKLFF. The CDR3 bases are TGCGCCAGCAGCCAAGTTTGGGTCGGAGAAAAACTGTTTTTT.

The chain recombines TRBV20-1 with TRBJ1-1; TRBD1 matches at 7 bases. The CDR3 covers 13 residues. Germline lookup yields CDR1 DFQATT and CDR2 SNEGSKA (reference sequence). The CDR3 DNA sequence: TGCAGGGTTACAGGGGCAAAGAACACTGAAGCTTTCTTT. This translates into CRVTGAKNTEAFF.

This clonotype was seen many times. The chain employs TRBV7-9 and TRBJ2-2, with D perhaps assigned TRBD1 or TRBD2 (5 bases each). V lost 6 bases to trimming and J lost 3 bases, with 17 bases between them. CDR1 is SEHNR and CDR2 is FQNEAQ in the germline V gene (reference sequence). The CDR3 has 16 residues. The CDR3 here is CASRAPRRGDTGELFF. DNA for the CDR3: TGTGCCAGCAGGGCTCCGAGGAGAGGGGACACCGGGGAGCTGTTTTTT.